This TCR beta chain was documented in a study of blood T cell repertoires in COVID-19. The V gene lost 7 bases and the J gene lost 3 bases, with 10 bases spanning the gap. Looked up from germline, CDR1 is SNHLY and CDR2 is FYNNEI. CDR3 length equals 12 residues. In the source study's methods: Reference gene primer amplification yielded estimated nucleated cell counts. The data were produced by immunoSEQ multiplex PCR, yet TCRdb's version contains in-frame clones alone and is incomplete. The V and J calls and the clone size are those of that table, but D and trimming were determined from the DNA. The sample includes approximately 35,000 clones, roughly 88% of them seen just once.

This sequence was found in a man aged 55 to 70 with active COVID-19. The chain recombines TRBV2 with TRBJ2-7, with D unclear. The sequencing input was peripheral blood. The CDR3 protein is CASMWANYEQYF. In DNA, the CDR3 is TGTGCCAGCATGTGGGCCAACTACGAGCAGTACTTC.